This is a list of T cell receptor beta chains from one sample in a study of CXCR3-negative and CXCR3-positive naive CD8 T cells. Each CDR3 protein gets one entry in TCRdb, which reprocessed the 5' RACE reads and gives no DNA. The specimen's table records some 130,000 distinct CDR3 sequences. Sample: naive CXCR3- CD8+ T cells from blood. The source is a human donor in good health. Some clones in this sample may be carry-over from other donors' samples. The CDR3 runs from the conserved cysteine through the conserved F or W. The order of the fields is V gene, J gene, CDR3 length, CDR3 protein.

>TRBV4-3|TRBJ2-1|15
CASSQDRSSVYEQFF
>TRBV2|TRBJ2-3|14
CASESGTARDTQYF
>TRBV7-8|TRBJ2-5|15
CASSQAGTAQETQYF
>TRBV20-1|TRBJ1-6|16
CSAMGQGSSYNSPLHF
>TRBV9|TRBJ2-3|20
CASSVPRGTSGRGIEDTQYF
>TRBV29-1|TRBJ2-7|14
CSVDFRGSGNEQYF
>TRBV13|TRBJ2-7|14
CASSLVRGTYEQYF
>TRBV27|TRBJ1-2|13
CASRAGTGGGYTF
>TRBV28|TRBJ2-1|13
CASSAGGPIEQFF
>TRBV20-1|TRBJ1-5|18
CSVPRTGGAWKSNQPQHF
>TRBV7-3|TRBJ1-1|15
CASSLSQGVNTEAFF
>TRBV7-9|TRBJ2-5|14
CASRSTGYQETQYF
>TRBV3-1|TRBJ2-2|20
CASSQTGTGGSSRYTGELFF
>TRBV6-6|TRBJ1-5|15
CASSYLIESNQPQHF
>TRBV21-1|TRBJ2-5|14
CASSNRTGQETQYF
>TRBV5-6|TRBJ2-1|13
CASLLLTGAEQFF
>TRBV27|TRBJ2-7|15
CASSLSQGTTYEQYF
>TRBV12-3/TRBV12-4|TRBJ2-3|12
CASSTSTDTQYF
>TRBV29-1|TRBJ2-2|12
CSGVANTGELFF
>TRBV6-5|TRBJ2-1|15
CATLRGRGIDDEQFF
>TRBV14|TRBJ2-7|15
CASSQGPTSGYEQYF
>TRBV3-1|TRBJ2-2|16
CASSQEGGWNTGELFF
>TRBV29-1|TRBJ2-1|12
CSVEVVAAEQFF
>TRBV7-9|TRBJ2-4|16
CASSLEIGGAKNIQYF
>TRBV2|TRBJ2-3|14
CASSDWEGTDTQYF
>TRBV5-5|TRBJ2-7|15
CASSLESSGTYEQYF
>TRBV29-1|TRBJ2-2|15
CSVLKTSGGHGELFF
>TRBV28|TRBJ2-3|16
CASSPDRKTSTDTQYF
>TRBV12-3/TRBV12-4|TRBJ2-7|14
CASSPPDRDYEQYF
>TRBV5-1|TRBJ2-7|12
CASSLEGNEQYF
>TRBV4-2|TRBJ2-7|16
CASSQDLGTTRWEQYF
>TRBV7-3|TRBJ2-2|17
CASSPTPAGILTGELFF
>TRBV28|TRBJ2-7|11
CASNNYCEQYF
>TRBV12-5|TRBJ2-7|13
CASGLAPSYEQYF
>TRBV5-1|TRBJ2-1|13
CASSTAGWDEQFF
>TRBV4-3|TRBJ1-1|15
CASSQDRIFGTEAFF
>TRBV5-4|TRBJ2-7|14
CASSLTTPGYEQYF
>TRBV6-4|TRBJ2-5|16
CASSERTSPYQETQYF
>TRBV12-3/TRBV12-4|TRBJ2-3|15
CASTYRGGGFDTQYF
>TRBV7-3|TRBJ2-3|13
CASSLLTEDTQYF
>TRBV4-1|TRBJ2-3|13
CASSRTVPDTQYF
>TRBV3-1|TRBJ1-1|12
CASSWENTEAFF
>TRBV20-1|TRBJ2-3|16
CSARVVEAGDTDTQYF
>TRBV13|TRBJ2-7|14
CASSLVTSSYEQYF
>TRBV20-1|TRBJ2-7|15
CSARDPPRSSYEQYF
>TRBV29-1|TRBJ2-1|11
CSVVVGAEQFF
>TRBV12-3/TRBV12-4|TRBJ1-6|14
CAARTGGYNSPLHF
>TRBV7-6|TRBJ2-1|11
CASSLTSEQFF
>TRBV5-1|TRBJ2-7|13
CASNEGTPYEQYF